The next 25 T cell receptor beta chains were all read from a single sample in a study of identical twins. One entry per CDR3 protein results from TCRdb running MiXCR on the 5' RACE reads. This sample has approximately 300,000 distinct CDR3 sequences, with 9.5% found just once. In addition, the sample was reused for a study of yellow fever vaccine responses in identical twins.

Specimen: CD8+ T cells sorted from blood. The receptors were gathered from a woman in her late teens or twenties in good health.

The J gene is TRBJ2-3, the V gene TRBV4-1; D gene uncertain. The CDR3 is 14 residues long. Trimming took off 2 bases at V and 4 bases at J, with 10 bases between the two ends. The germline V gene encodes CDR1 MGHRA and CDR2 YSYEKL. In DNA form, the CDR3 reads TGCGCCAGCAGCCAAACCCTCTCCCCAGATACGCAGTATTTT. Translation gives CASSQTLSPDTQYF.

This clonotype was counted many times. V and J are TRBV15 and TRBJ2-1, with D perhaps TRBD2 (6 bases). Trimming removed 4 bases from V and 4 bases from J, with 17 bases in between. CDR3 size: 16 residues. The germline V gene has CDR1 LNHNV and CDR2 YYDKDF (reference sequence). CDR3 protein: CATSTSRDSLYNEQFF. Here the CDR3 DNA reads TGTGCCACCAGCACTTCCCGGGACTCCCTGTACAATGAGCAGTTCTTC.

In this sample, this clonotype turned up many times. The chain couples TRBV5-1 to TRBJ2-7; D remains unclear. This CDR3 comprises 14 residues. The V end was cut by 0 bases, the J end by 2 bases, with 9 bases between. Germline V gene data show CDR1 as SGHRS and CDR2 as YFSETQ. The CDR3 loop is CASSLAATTYEQYF. The CDR3 nucleotides read TGCGCCAGCAGCTTGGCTGCGACAACCTACGAGCAGTACTTC.

Ten or more counts support this clonotype. This rearrangement joins TRBV29-1 to TRBJ2-1; a possible D gene is TRBD2 (5 bases). CDR3 length: 11 amino acids. CDR1 is SQVTM and CDR2 is ANQGSEA in the germline V gene. The CDR3, as DNA: TGCAGTTTTCGGGACTACAATGAGCAGTTCTTC. Its protein product is CSFRDYNEQFF.

There are many counts of this clonotype. The CDR3, as DNA: TGTGCCAGCAGTTCAACACCCCTGAACGAGCAGTACTTC. Amino acids: CASSSTPLNEQYF. V is TRBV28 and J is TRBJ2-7; D gene ambiguous. The V end was cut by 4 bases, the J end by 5 bases, with 12 bases between. Germline V lookup: CDR1 MDHEN, CDR2 SYDVKM. The CDR3 is made up of 13 amino acids. Based on the CDR3 plus reference TRBV28 and TRBJ2-7, the full variable domain is DVKVTQSSRYLVKRTGEKVFLECVQDMDHENMFWYRQDPGLGLRLIYFSYDVKMKEKGDIPEGYSVSREKKERFSLILESASTNQTSMYLCASSSTPLNEQYFGPGTRLTVT.

V gene TRBV6-2 or TRBV6-3 combines with J gene TRBJ2-3, with 9 bases aligning to TRBD1. Germline-derived CDR1 and CDR2 are MNHEY and SVGEGT. The CDR3 is made up of 16 amino acids. The junction had 5 bases not matched to a gene; V was cut back by 4 bases and J by 0 bases. CDR3 coding DNA: TGTGCCAGCAGTTCCCCCGGGACAGGGAGCACAGATACGCAGTATTTT. Protein product: CASSSPGTGSTDTQYF.

This clonotype was picked up many times. The gene calls are TRBV7-9 and TRBJ1-4; D is possibly TRBD1 (6 bases). There are 13 residues in the CDR3. CDR1 and CDR2 from the germline V gene are SEHNR and FQNEAQ (reference sequence). V dropped 8 bases and J dropped 5 bases, with 12 bases sitting between them. Here the CDR3 DNA reads TGTGCCAGCCGGAAGGGGGAGAATGAAAAACTGTTTTTT. Residues: CASRKGENEKLFF. The whole variable domain, filled in from reference TRBV7-9 and TRBJ1-4, reads DTGVSQNPRHKITKRGQNVTFRCDPISEHNRLYWYRQTLGQGPEFLTYFQNEAQLEKSRLLSDRFSAERPKGSFSTLEIQRTEQGDSAMYLCASRKGENEKLFFGSGTQLSVL.

There are many counts of this clonotype. This rearrangement joins TRBV6-2 or TRBV6-3 to TRBJ1-5; D is undetermined. Germline assignment: CDR1 MNHEY and CDR2 SVGEGT. CDR3 length: 14 residues. V lost 5 bases, J lost 5 bases, and 13 bases lay in between. CDR3 coding DNA: TGTGCCAGCAGTCCGACCTACGAACATCAGCCCCAGCATTTT. It codes for CASSPTYEHQPQHF.

The chain uses TRBV28 and TRBJ2-5, with D perhaps matching TRBD1 (6 bases). The CDR3 runs 16 residues. Germline V gene sequence: CDR1 MDHEN, CDR2 SYDVKM. V lost 1 base and J lost 0, with 12 bases in between. The CDR3 region is CASSLSGASDQETQYF. In nucleotides, the CDR3 is TGTGCCAGCAGTTTATCAGGGGCTTCGGACCAAGAGACCCAGTACTTC.

At least ten counts were recorded for this clonotype. The chain links TRBV20-1 to TRBJ2-7, with TRBD1 identical over 8 bases. Germline assignment: CDR1 DFQATT and CDR2 SNEGSKA (reference sequence). This CDR3 region has 14 residues. V shed 5 bases and J 5 bases; nucleotides not matched to a gene: 11. CDR3 loop: CSAATGGNLHEQYF. The CDR3 DNA reads TGCAGTGCTGCTACAGGGGGGAATCTACACGAGCAGTACTTC.

This clonotype was counted only a few times. The gene calls are TRBV6-5 and TRBJ2-7; D possibly matches TRBD1 or TRBD2 (6 bases each). V shed 1 base and J shed 2 bases, with 9 bases lying between them. In germline, CDR1 is MNHEY, CDR2 SVGAGI. The CDR3 loop spans 14 amino acids. As DNA, the CDR3 is TGTGCCAGCAGTTACTACAGGGAGGCCTACGAGCAGTACTTC. Translated, it gives CASSYYREAYEQYF.

A few counts support this clonotype. CDR3: CSARLLAQSYNEQFF. CDR3 coding DNA: TGCAGTGCTAGATTGCTAGCGCAATCCTACAATGAGCAGTTCTTC. The V and J genes are TRBV20-1 and TRBJ2-1; D might be TRBD2 (6 bases). In germline, CDR1 is DFQATT, CDR2 SNEGSKA (reference sequence). V gave up 2 bases and J gave up 1 base, with 12 bases separating them. This CDR3 region has 15 residues.

In this sample, this clonotype turned up a few times. CDR3 in DNA: TGTGCCAGCAGTTTTATTTGGGGGACAGCCTACGAGCAGTACTTC. Encoded protein: CASSFIWGTAYEQYF. The V call is TRBV27, the J call TRBJ2-7; 7 bases agree with TRBD1. V lost 3 bases and J lost 2; bases outside the gene matches: 7. This CDR3 region has 15 residues. Germline CDR1 MNHEY, CDR2 SMNVEV (reference sequence).

This clonotype occurred many times. J is TRBJ2-7 and V is TRBV25-1; D might be TRBD2 (5 bases). Germline V gives CDR1 MGHDK, CDR2 SYGVNS. V shed 5 bases and J shed 5 bases, with 13 bases lying between them. The CDR3 contains 13 residues. The CDR3 sequence: CASSTGWGDEQYF. CDR3 DNA sequence: TGTGCCAGCAGTACGGGGTGGGGTGACGAGCAGTACTTC.

This clonotype was picked up many times. CDR3 sequence: CASSYPPTGQVTDTQYF. The CDR3 DNA reads as TGTGCCAGCAGTTACCCACCGACAGGGCAAGTCACAGATACGCAGTATTTT. The gene calls are TRBV6-5 and TRBJ2-3; TRBD1 agrees at 7 bases. The V gene's germline CDR1 is MNHEY and CDR2 SVGAGI. V lost 2 bases to trimming and J lost 2 bases; unmatched junction nucleotides: 10. This CDR3 is built from 17 residues.

This clonotype was seen a handful of times. The chain has TRBV4-1 and TRBJ2-7; no reliable D call. The V gene lost 8 bases and the J gene lost 5 bases, with 10 bases spanning the gap. The CDR3 length is 11 residues. Germline-derived CDR1 and CDR2 are MGHRA and YSYEKL. The CDR3 protein is CASGPGNEQYF. DNA for the CDR3: TGCGCCAGCGGGCCTGGGAACGAGCAGTACTTC.

This clonotype was picked up a small number of times. J is TRBJ2-2 and V is TRBV6-1; 7 bases map to TRBD1. The V and J ends lost 6 bases and 4 bases, in that order; junction bases with no gene match: 2. The germline V gene has CDR1 MNHNS and CDR2 SASEGT. The CDR3 runs 13 residues. The CDR3 DNA reads as TGTGCCAGCAGCGGGACAGTCACCGGGGAGCTGTTTTTT. Protein: CASSGTVTGELFF.

This clonotype was seen more than once but under ten times. The rearrangement joins TRBV21-1 to TRBJ1-5; TRBD1, the D gene given by the table, was not confirmed from the DNA. TRBV21-1 is a listed pseudogene. This CDR3 has 18 residues. The CDR3 DNA reads TGTGCCAGCAGCAAAGCGCGCAGGGGGAGAAGGCGGGATCAGCCCCAGCATTTT. Protein product: CASSKARRGRRRDQPQHF.

This clonotype came up many times. V is TRBV20-1 and J is TRBJ2-1; D is unclear. With 8 bases removed from V and 0 bases from J, the gap between germline ends came to 11 bases. CDR3 length: 13 residues. Looked up from germline, CDR1 is DFQATT and CDR2 is SNEGSKA (reference sequence). The CDR3 loop is CSPYLSSYNEQFF. As DNA, the CDR3 is TGCAGTCCATACCTGAGCTCCTACAATGAGCAGTTCTTC.

This clonotype was observed many times. The chain is built from TRBV29-1 and TRBJ2-7; TRBD2 matches at 12 bases. Germline CDR1 SQVTM, CDR2 ANQGSEA. The CDR3 is 16 amino acids. J was trimmed by 1 base and V by 5 bases; bases with no gene match: 9. This chain's CDR3 is CSVKTSGSLPSYEQYF. DNA for the CDR3: TGCAGCGTTAAGACTAGCGGGAGCTTGCCGTCCTACGAGCAGTACTTC.

The sample holds a few counts of this clonotype. The rearrangement uses TRBV29-1 and TRBJ2-1; tentatively, D is TRBD1 (6 bases). Trimming removed 0 bases from V and 9 bases from J, with 12 bases in between. The CDR3 runs to 13 residues. CDR1 SQVTM and CDR2 ANQGSEA come from the germline V gene. CDR3 DNA sequence: TGCAGCGTTGAAGACCTCAGGGGTGCTGAGCAGTTCTTC. Its translation is CSVEDLRGAEQFF.

This clonotype was seen at least ten times. The chain uses TRBV3-1 and TRBJ1-1; 8 nucleotides match TRBD1. V dropped 2 bases and J dropped 5; count of bases not matched to a gene: 7. The CDR3 runs 15 residues. CDR1 and CDR2 (germline): LGHDT, YNNKEL (reference sequence). The CDR3, as DNA: TGTGCCAGCAGCCAATCGAACAGGGGGGATACTGAAGCTTTCTTT. Its protein is CASSQSNRGDTEAFF. Full variable domain (missing parts from reference TRBV3-1 and TRBJ1-1): DTAVSQTPKYLVTQMGNDKSIKCEQNLGHDTMYWYKQDSKKFLKIMFSYNNKELIINETVPNRFSPKSPDKAHLNLHINSLELGDSAVYFCASSQSNRGDTEAFFGQGTRLTVV.

This clonotype was observed a handful of times. The chain has TRBV28 and TRBJ1-6; D not resolved. Germline values: CDR1 MDHEN, CDR2 SYDVKM. Trimming removed 5 bases from V and 9 bases from J, with 5 bases in between. The CDR3 contains 11 residues. The CDR3 region has the DNA TGTGCCAGCAGTGGTCCTTCACCCCTCCACTTT. This encodes CASSGPSPLHF.

This clonotype was detected many times. The chain couples TRBV24-1 to TRBJ2-1; D tentatively reads TRBD1 or TRBD2 (5 bases each). Per the germline V gene, CDR1 is KGHDR and CDR2 is SFDVKD. V lost 7 bases to trimming and J lost 6 bases, with 12 bases between them. The CDR3 extends over 13 amino acids. The CDR3 loop is CATSSRGSNEQFF. The CDR3 nucleotides read TGTGCCACCAGCAGCCGGGGCTCCAATGAGCAGTTCTTC.

This clonotype was seen at least ten times. The V gene is TRBV7-6, the J gene TRBJ2-1, with 13 positions matching TRBD2. Germline V gene lookup returns CDR1 SGHVS and CDR2 FNYEAQ. The V segment lost 5 bases and the J segment 3 bases; nucleotides outside the gene matches: 10. This CDR3 spans 18 amino acids. The CDR3 region is CASSPTSGRYHDYNEQFF. CDR3 bases: TGTGCCAGCAGCCCGACTAGCGGGAGGTACCATGACTACAATGAGCAGTTCTTC.